This T cell receptor (beta chain) originates from a study of identifying expanded T cells in peripheral blood. This clone has a handful of counts. Collection occurred without any documented infections or immune events in donors. The table came from immunoSEQ multiplex PCR; TCRdb's copy has only in-frame clones and leaves some out. Of over 90,000 clones detected, nearly 90% appear once; the ten largest clones hold around 6%. The germline gives CDR1 SGHVS, CDR2 FNYEAQ. Trimming took off 6 bases at V and 10 bases at J, with 18 bases between the two ends. This CDR3 spans 14 amino acids. This receptor was obtained from a person aged 18-70 years in good health. The sequenced sample consisted of blood. This sequence joins TRBV7-6 and TRBJ2-2, with D uncertain. CDR3 coding DNA: TGTGCCAGCAGATCACCCGATGGGCCAGCGGAGCTGTTTTTT. This gives the protein CASRSPDGPAELFF.